The rows below give T cell receptor beta chains drawn from one sample of a study of T cell repertoires in cytomegalovirus infection. Their target antigens are unknown. A single record per CDR3 protein comes from TCRdb applying MiXCR to the reads. The top ten clones hold less than 45% of a sample with 110,000 or so distinct CDR3 sequences, around 30% of them seen once. The sample was CD8+ T cells from cultured PBMCs, taken from culture after CMV antigen stimulation. The source is a human donor in good health (CMV status not recorded). Some clones in this sample may be carry-over from other donors' samples. The CDR3 runs from the conserved cysteine through the conserved F or W. A D gene is named only where the DNA matches it firmly. Some rows mark clone size as missing; the rest say once, few, many or name a class of expanded clone.

TRBV6-2/TRBV6-3	few	TRBJ1-4	NA	CASSSLKNANEKLFF	TGTGCCAGCAGTTCCTTGAAAAATGCAAATGAAAAACTGTTTTTT
TRBV7-8	NA	TRBJ2-1	TRBD2	CASSFPGGDNEQFF	TGTGCCAGCAGCTTTCCGGGGGGGGACAATGAGCAGTTCTTC
TRBV4-2	NA	TRBJ2-5	NA	CASSQDRETQYF	TGTGCCAGCAGCCAAGATAGGGAGACCCAGTACTTC
TRBV7-9	NA	TRBJ1-3	NA	CASSLELYGNTIYF	TGTGCCAGCAGCTTAGAGTTGTACGGAAACACCATATATTTT
TRBV20-1	NA	TRBJ2-1	TRBD2	CSAFPPTSGDNEQFF	TGCAGTGCATTTCCCCCGACTAGCGGGGACAATGAGCAGTTCTTC
TRBV6-6	NA	TRBJ1-6	TRBD1	CASSYSSPQGVSPLHF	TGTGCCAGCAGTTACTCGAGTCCGCAGGGGGTGTCACCCCTCCACTTT
TRBV27	NA	TRBJ2-7	NA	CASSLNRYEQYF	TGTGCCAGCAGTTTAAACCGTTACGAGCAGTACTTC
TRBV6-5	few	TRBJ1-1	NA	CASSYGRTEAFF	TGTGCCAGCAGTTATGGCAGGACTGAAGCTTTCTTT
TRBV27	once	TRBJ2-6	NA	CASSFFLGAGANVLTF	TGTGCCAGCAGTTTCTTCTTGGGGGCTGGGGCCAACGTCCTGACTTTC
TRBV20-1	NA	TRBJ1-3	NA	CSARDQFSGNTIYF	TGCAGTGCTAGAGACCAATTCTCTGGAAACACCATATATTTT
TRBV6-5	many	TRBJ2-1	TRBD2	CASSYSTPSGGEVWDEQFF	TGTGCCAGCAGTTACTCGACCCCTAGCGGGGGGGAGGTTTGGGATGAGCAGTTCTTC
TRBV7-8	NA	TRBJ1-1	NA	CARSPPGLNTEAFF	TGTGCCAGGAGCCCCCCGGGTTTGAACACTGAAGCTTTCTTT
TRBV6-2/TRBV6-3	NA	TRBJ2-5	TRBD1	CASRDRGRQETQYF	TGTGCCAGCAGAGACAGGGGGAGACAAGAGACCCAGTACTTC
TRBV5-1	NA	TRBJ1-2	TRBD1	CASSLTDRGVKYGYTF	TGCGCCAGCAGCTTGACGGACAGGGGGGTTAAGTATGGCTACACCTTC
TRBV27	few	TRBJ1-2	NA	CASSRGMAGYGYTF	TGTGCCAGCAGCAGGGGTATGGCTGGCTATGGCTACACCTTC
TRBV7-6	NA	TRBJ2-7	TRBD1	CASSLATQGSYEQYF	TGTGCCAGCAGCTTAGCGACACAGGGGTCCTACGAGCAGTACTTC
TRBV6-6	NA	TRBJ2-1	NA	CASSYSTGVYNEQFF	TGTGCCAGCAGTTACTCGACAGGTGTCTACAATGAGCAGTTCTTC
TRBV7-8	many	TRBJ2-5	TRBD2	CASSLGLGLAGGKKGTQYF	TGTGCCAGCAGCTTAGGACTGGGTCTAGCGGGGGGCAAAAAGGGGACCCAGTACTTC
TRBV2	NA	TRBJ2-1	NA	CASNVPNSNEQFF	TGTGCCAGCAATGTACCAAACAGCAATGAGCAGTTCTTC
TRBV7-8	many	TRBJ1-4	NA	CASSYPGGLAGELFF	TGTGCCAGCAGCTACCCCGGGGGTCTGGCTGGAGAACTGTTTTTT
TRBV6-2/TRBV6-3	NA	TRBJ2-3	NA	CASSKRRGFGADTQYF	TGTGCCAGCAGTAAGCGAAGGGGGTTTGGGGCAGATACGCAGTATTTT
TRBV7-9	NA	TRBJ2-3	TRBD1	CASSKTGGSTDTQYF	TGTGCCAGCAGTAAAACAGGGGGCAGCACAGATACGCAGTATTTT
TRBV12-3/TRBV12-4	NA	TRBJ2-2	NA	CASTLSNTGELFF	TGTGCCAGCACGTTATCGAACACCGGGGAGCTGTTTTTT
TRBV13	NA	TRBJ1-1	NA	CASSFRTGSTEAFF	TGTGCCAGCAGCTTTAGAACAGGGAGCACTGAAGCTTTCTTT
TRBV19	NA	TRBJ2-7	TRBD1	CVSSEWDSYEQYF	TGTGTCAGTAGCGAATGGGACAGCTACGAGCAGTACTTC
TRBV12-3/TRBV12-4	NA	TRBJ1-1	NA	CASTFRVNTEAFF	TGTGCCAGCACCTTTCGGGTGAACACTGAAGCTTTCTTT
TRBV5-4	NA	TRBJ1-2	NA	CASRQGLEYGYTF	TGTGCCAGCAGGCAGGGACTTGAATATGGCTACACCTTC
TRBV10-3	few	TRBJ2-1	NA	CAISESMSYNEQFF	TGTGCCATCAGTGAGTCGATGTCTTACAATGAGCAGTTCTTC
TRBV6-2/TRBV6-3	NA	TRBJ2-7	NA	CASSYFEIPYEQYF	TGTGCCAGCAGTTACTTCGAAATACCCTACGAGCAGTACTTC
TRBV12-3/TRBV12-4	few	TRBJ1-6	NA	CASSDRQSSNSPLHF	TGTGCCAGCAGTGACAGACAGTCCAGCAATTCACCCCTCCACTTT
TRBV7-9	few	TRBJ2-5	NA	CASSLVGQEQETQYF	TGTGCCAGCAGCTTAGTTGGGCAGGAACAAGAGACCCAGTACTTC
TRBV2	NA	TRBJ2-7	TRBD2	CASSGPAGGIPYEQYF	TGTGCCAGCAGCGGACCAGCCGGGGGGATCCCCTACGAGCAGTACTTC
TRBV27	few	TRBJ1-2	TRBD1	CASRSTRGRGRINYGYTF	TGTGCCAGCAGATCTACACGGGGCAGGGGGCGAATTAACTATGGCTACACCTTC
TRBV28	many	TRBJ2-7	NA	CASSHRGGSYEQYF	TGTGCCAGCAGTCACAGGGGGGGTTCCTACGAGCAGTACTTC
TRBV3-1	NA	TRBJ1-1	TRBD1	CASSRRDRGLENTEAFF	TGTGCCAGCAGCCGCCGGGACAGGGGGCTAGAGAACACTGAAGCTTTCTTT
TRBV6-1	few	TRBJ2-7	NA	CASSEEGGTYEQYF	TGTGCCAGCAGTGAGGAGGGAGGGACATACGAGCAGTACTTC
TRBV11-2	many	TRBJ1-6	NA	CASSPLSPNSPLHF	TGTGCCAGCAGCCCGCTTTCCCCAAATTCACCCCTCCACTTT
TRBV11-2	NA	TRBJ2-1	TRBD2	CASSLARGVYEQFF	TGTGCCAGCAGCTTAGCCCGGGGGGTGTATGAGCAGTTCTTC
TRBV28	NA	TRBJ2-3	NA	CASSFYPGEDTQYF	TGTGCCAGCAGTTTTTACCCAGGGGAGGATACGCAGTATTTT
TRBV4-1	many	TRBJ2-3	NA	CASSQLPLDFNTQYF	TGCGCCAGCAGCCAATTGCCTCTTGACTTCAATACGCAGTATTTT
TRBV5-1	NA	TRBJ1-1	NA	CASRNRQNTEAFF	TGCGCCAGCAGAAACCGACAGAACACTGAAGCTTTCTTT
TRBV27	once	TRBJ2-1	NA	CASSLGTARINEQFF	TGTGCCAGCAGTTTAGGGACCGCGAGAATAAATGAGCAGTTCTTC
TRBV28	few	TRBJ1-1	TRBD1	CASRFQGEATEAFF	TGTGCCAGCAGGTTTCAGGGGGAGGCCACTGAAGCTTTCTTT